These 8 T cell receptor beta chains were sequenced from one sample in a study of T cell responses to AZD1222 COVID-19 vaccine. Here immunoSEQ multiplex PCR was the method, and the copy in TCRdb shows in-frame clones only, minus some. The table lists around 190,000 clones, just over 85% of them singletons. The sequencing here drew on peripheral blood, taken on day 0 of AZD1222 vaccination. The receptors come from an adult in good health.

V is TRBV9 and J is TRBJ2-5, with D unresolved. The CDR3 is 13 residues long. Germline V CDR1 and CDR2: SGDLS, YYNGEE. V lost 0 bases and J lost 3, with 6 bases in between. CDR3 amino acids: CASSVGSEETQYF. CDR3 bases: TGTGCCAGCAGCGTAGGATCCGAAGAGACCCAGTACTTC.

The genes are TRBV12-3 or TRBV12-4 and TRBJ1-1; D remains ambiguous. Trimming took off 2 bases at V and 3 bases at J, with 4 bases between the two ends. There are 12 residues in the CDR3. CDR3 protein: CASSLIYTEAFF. The CDR3 DNA sequence: TGTGCCAGCAGTTTAATTTACACTGAAGCTTTCTTT.

The V call is TRBV29-1, the J call TRBJ1-2, with 7 positions matching TRBD1. J was trimmed by 7 bases and V by 0 bases; bases with no gene match: 5. Per the germline V gene, CDR1 is SQVTM and CDR2 is ANQGSEA. CDR3 length: 13 residues. CDR3 region: CSVEEGGPSGYTF. For the CDR3, the DNA is TGCAGCGTTGAAGAAGGGGGCCCCTCTGGCTACACCTTC.

The CDR3 region has the DNA TGTGCCACCGGGACAGGGGCCACCGGGGAGCTGTTTTTT. It encodes CATGTGATGELFF. The chain combines TRBV9 with TRBJ2-2, with 10 bases that match TRBD1. The V segment lost 9 bases and the J segment 4 bases; nucleotides outside the gene matches: 3. Germline CDR1 SGDLS, CDR2 YYNGEE. The CDR3 runs to 13 residues.

The chain couples TRBV12-3 or TRBV12-4 to TRBJ2-7, with D uncertain. The CDR3 totals 13 residues. The germline V and J ends were trimmed by 3 bases and 0 bases, with 6 bases remaining between them. The CDR3 sequence: CASSLTSSYEQYF. DNA of the CDR3: TGTGCCAGCAGTTTGACAAGCTCCTACGAGCAGTACTTC.

The V and J genes are TRBV6-6 and TRBJ2-1; 9 bases match TRBD1. The germline gives CDR1 MNHNY, CDR2 SVGAGI (reference sequence). CDR3 length: 19 amino acids. J gave up 1 base and V 5 bases, and 15 bases lay outside the gene matches. In DNA, the CDR3 is TGTGCCAGCAGTCCAAATTACCCCGGGACAGGGAATTCCTACAATGAGCAGTTCTTC. As protein: CASSPNYPGTGNSYNEQFF.

This clone is a singleton in its sample. The rearrangement uses TRBV27 and TRBJ2-3, with 7 bases aligning to TRBD1. The CDR3 contains 15 residues. Germline-derived CDR1 and CDR2 are MNHEY and SMNVEV (reference sequence). The V and J ends lost 5 bases and 11 bases, in that order; junction bases with no gene match: 16. The CDR3 here is CASSVNRGPTTLQYF. The CDR3 DNA is TGTGCCAGCAGTGTAAACAGGGGCCCCACGACACTGCAGTATTTT.

The table lists this clone with a count of one. The chain links TRBV29-1 to TRBJ2-1, with 10 bases fitting TRBD2. With 4 bases clipped from V and 4 bases from J, the junction kept 7 bases outside the gene matches. CDR3 length: 15 residues. Germline loops: CDR1 SQVTM, CDR2 ANQGSEA. CDR3 sequence: CSVALRLAGYNEQFF. Here the CDR3 DNA reads TGCAGCGTTGCCCTAAGACTAGCGGGTTACAATGAGCAGTTCTTC.